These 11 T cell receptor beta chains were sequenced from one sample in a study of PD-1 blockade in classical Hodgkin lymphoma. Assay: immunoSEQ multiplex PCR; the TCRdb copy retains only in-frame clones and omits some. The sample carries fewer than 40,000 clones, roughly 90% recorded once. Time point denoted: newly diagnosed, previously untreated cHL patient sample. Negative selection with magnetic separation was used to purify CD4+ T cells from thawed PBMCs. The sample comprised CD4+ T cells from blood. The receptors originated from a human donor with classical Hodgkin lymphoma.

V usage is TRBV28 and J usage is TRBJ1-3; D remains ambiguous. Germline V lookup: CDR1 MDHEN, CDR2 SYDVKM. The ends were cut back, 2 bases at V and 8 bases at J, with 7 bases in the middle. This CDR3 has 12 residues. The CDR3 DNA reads TGTGCCAGCAGTTTAGCCGGGTACACCATATATTTT. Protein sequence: CASSLAGYTIYF.

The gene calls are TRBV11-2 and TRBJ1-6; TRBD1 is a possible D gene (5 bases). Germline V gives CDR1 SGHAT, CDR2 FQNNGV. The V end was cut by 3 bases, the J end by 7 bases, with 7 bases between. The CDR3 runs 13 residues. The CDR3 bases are TGTGCCAGCAGCTTCGGGGACAATTCACCCCTCCACTTT. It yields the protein CASSFGDNSPLHF. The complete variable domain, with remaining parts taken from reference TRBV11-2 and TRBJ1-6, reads EAGVAQSPRYKIIEKRQSVAFWCNPISGHATLYWYQQILGQGPKLLIQFQNNGVVDDSQLPKDRFSAERLKGVDSTLKIQPAKLEDSAVYLCASSFGDNSPLHFGNGTRLTVT.

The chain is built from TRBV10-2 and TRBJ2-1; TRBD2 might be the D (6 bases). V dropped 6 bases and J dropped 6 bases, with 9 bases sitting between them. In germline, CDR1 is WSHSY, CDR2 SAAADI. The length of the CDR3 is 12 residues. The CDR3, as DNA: TGCGCCAGCAGAGAGGGAGGCAATGAGCAGTTCTTC. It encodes CASREGGNEQFF.

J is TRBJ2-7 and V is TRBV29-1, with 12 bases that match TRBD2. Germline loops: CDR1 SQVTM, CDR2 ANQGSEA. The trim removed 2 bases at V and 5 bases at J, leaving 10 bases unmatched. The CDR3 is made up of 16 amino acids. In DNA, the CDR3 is TGCAGCGTTGAAACTCTAGCGGGAGGGATCCCTAACGAGCAGTACTTC. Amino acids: CSVETLAGGIPNEQYF.

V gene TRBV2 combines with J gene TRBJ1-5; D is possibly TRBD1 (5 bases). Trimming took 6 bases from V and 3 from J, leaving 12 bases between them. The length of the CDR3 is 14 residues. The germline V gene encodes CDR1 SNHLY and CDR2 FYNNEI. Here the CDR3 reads CASREGLSNQPQHF. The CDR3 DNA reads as TGTGCCAGCAGGGAGGGACTTTCCAATCAGCCCCAGCATTTT.

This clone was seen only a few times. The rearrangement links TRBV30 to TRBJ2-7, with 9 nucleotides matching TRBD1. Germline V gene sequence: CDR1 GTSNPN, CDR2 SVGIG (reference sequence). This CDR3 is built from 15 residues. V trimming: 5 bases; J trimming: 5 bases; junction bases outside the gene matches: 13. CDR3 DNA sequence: TGTGCCTGGGCCCCTTTTGCCGGGACAGGGAACGAGCAGTACTTC. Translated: CAWAPFAGTGNEQYF. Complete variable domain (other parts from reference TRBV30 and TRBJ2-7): SQTIHQWPATLVQPVGSPLSLECTVEGTSNPNLYWYRQAAGRGLQLLFYSVGIGQISSEVPQNLSASRPQDRQFILSSKKLLLSDSGFYLCAWAPFAGTGNEQYFGPGTRLTVT.

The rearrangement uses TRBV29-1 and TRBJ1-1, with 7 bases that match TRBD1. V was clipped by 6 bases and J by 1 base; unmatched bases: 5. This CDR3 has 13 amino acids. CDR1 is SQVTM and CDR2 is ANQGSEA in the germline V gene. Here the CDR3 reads CSVDRQGNTEAFF. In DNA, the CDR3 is TGCAGCGTAGACCGACAGGGGAACACTGAAGCTTTCTTT.

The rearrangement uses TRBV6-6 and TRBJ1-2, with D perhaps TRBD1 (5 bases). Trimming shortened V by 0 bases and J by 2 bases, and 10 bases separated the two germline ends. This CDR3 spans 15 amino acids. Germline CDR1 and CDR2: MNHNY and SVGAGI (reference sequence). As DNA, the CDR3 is TGTGCCAGCAGTTACTCGCCGGGGGGGAACTATGGCTACACCTTC. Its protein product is CASSYSPGGNYGYTF.

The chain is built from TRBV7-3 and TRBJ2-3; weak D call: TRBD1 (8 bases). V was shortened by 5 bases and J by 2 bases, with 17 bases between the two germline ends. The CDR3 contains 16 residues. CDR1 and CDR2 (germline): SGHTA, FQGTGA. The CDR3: CASSQGASGATDTQYF. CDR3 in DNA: TGTGCCAGCAGCCAGGGGGCTAGCGGCGCCACAGATACGCAGTATTTT.

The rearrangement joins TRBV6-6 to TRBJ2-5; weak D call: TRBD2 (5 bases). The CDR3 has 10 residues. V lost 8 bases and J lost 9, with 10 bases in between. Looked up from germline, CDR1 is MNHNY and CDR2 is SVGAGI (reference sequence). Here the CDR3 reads CASGSRAQYF. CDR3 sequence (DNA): TGTGCCAGCGGGAGTAGGGCCCAGTACTTC.

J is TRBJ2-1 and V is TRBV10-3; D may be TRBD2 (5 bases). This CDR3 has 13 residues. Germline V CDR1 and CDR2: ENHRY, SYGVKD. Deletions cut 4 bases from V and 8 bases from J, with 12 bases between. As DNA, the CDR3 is TGTGCCATCAGTGGGACCGGGGTCGATGAGCAGTTCTTC. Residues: CAISGTGVDEQFF.